A single sample gave rise to the 6 T cell receptor beta chains below, sequenced in a study of cytomegalovirus exposure and HLA in healthy donors (dated by TCRdb to about 2017). The receptor library was made with the immunoSEQ multiplex PCR assay. The multiplex PCR relied on a mix of 60 forward primers for TCR Vbeta segments and 13 reverse primers for TCR Jbeta segments. In its TCRdb copy, this immuneACCESS table keeps in-frame sequences only and misses some clones. Where compared with another copy, unresolved V genes explain less than half of these, and the others have no known cause. The table for this sample lists about 93,000 clones; 65% of them were counted only once. About 6% of the sample goes to the ten largest clones. Sample: PBMCs. The receptors here all came from a boy aged 5 to 17 in good health and CMV-seropositive.

The chain couples TRBV25-1 to TRBJ2-5, with 7 bases lining up with TRBD2. Germline CDR1 is MGHDK and CDR2 is SYGVNS. CDR3 size: 14 residues. The V and J ends lost 6 bases and 3 bases, in that order; junction bases with no gene match: 7. The CDR3 loop reads CASRAAGIKETQYF. The CDR3 nucleotides read TGTGCCAGCAGGGCAGCGGGGATTAAAGAGACCCAGTACTTC.

The J gene is TRBJ2-1, the V gene TRBV20-1, with D uncertain. Germline CDR1 DFQATT, CDR2 SNEGSKA (reference sequence). Trimming took off 5 bases at V and 6 bases at J, with 8 bases between the two ends. The CDR3 length is 11 residues. The CDR3 reads CSAAQRNEQFF. CDR3 sequence (DNA): TGCAGTGCTGCACAACGCAATGAGCAGTTCTTC.

This clone has a handful of counts. V gene TRBV7-3 combines with J gene TRBJ1-1, with D uncertain. CDR1 SGHTA and CDR2 FQGTGA come from the germline V gene. The CDR3 loop spans 15 amino acids. Between the trimmed V and J ends, which lost 1 base and 1 base, there was a span of 10 bases. CDR3 sequence: CASSLRRLGNTEAFF. The CDR3 coding sequence is TGTGCCAGCAGCTTAAGAAGGCTAGGGAACACTGAAGCTTTCTTT.

This clone came up a few times. The rearrangement links TRBV19 to TRBJ1-2; 8 bases are a match to TRBD1. The length of the CDR3 is 15 residues. The J segment lost 4 bases and the V segment lost 6 bases, leaving 10 bases of the junction unmatched. Germline V gene data show CDR1 as LNHDA and CDR2 as SQIVND (reference sequence). The CDR3 coding sequence is TGTGCCAGTAGCCCCACCGGACAGGGAGTCTATGGCTACACCTTC. Translating it yields CASSPTGQGVYGYTF.

This clone was observed a single time. The junction departs from germline at one end; a sequencing error may be responsible. V usage is TRBV15 and J usage is TRBJ2-7; a possible D gene is TRBD2 (6 bases). Germline CDR1 is LNHNV and CDR2 is YYDKDF (reference sequence). This CDR3 has 16 residues. The CDR3 loop reads CATSRGTGTGTYEQYF. The CDR3, as DNA: TGTGCCACCAGCAGAGGAACCGGGACTGGGACCTACGAGCAATACTTC.

This chain connects TRBV21-1 to TRBJ1-1. TRBV21-1 is a listed pseudogene. This CDR3 has 12 amino acids. The CDR3 DNA reads as TGTGCCAGCAGCACGGACGGGGGGGAAGCTTTCTTT. Amino acid sequence: CASSTDGGEAFF.